A few counts support the clone carrying this T cell receptor beta chain. Its antigen remains unknown. The entry originates in a study of response to subunit inactivated influenza vaccine. Germline V CDR1 and CDR2: DFQATT, SNEGSKA (reference sequence). The CDR3 loop spans 10 amino acids. The V and J ends lost 4 bases and 5 bases respectively, with 5 bases between them. MiXCR was run by TCRdb on the RT-PCR reads, yielding one entry per CDR3 protein. The table includes some 500,000 distinct CDR3 sequences, approximately 15% detected once. Findings and caveats of the study: Authors suggested few new T cells are recruited by each seasonal influenza vaccination.

The sequence derives from a man aged 45 to 75 who received an inactivated influenza vaccine. This chain uses TRBV20-1 with TRBJ1-2; D unresolved. The sequencing used CD4+ T cells sorted from PBMCs, collected about 23 months after vaccination. The CDR3 region is CSAKGYGYTF. The CDR3 DNA sequence: TGCAGTGCTAAGGGATATGGCTACACCTTC.